What follows are 25 T cell receptor beta chains derived from one specimen sequenced in a study of cytomegalovirus exposure and HLA in healthy donors. 13 Jbeta primers and 60 Vbeta primers were used for the PCR. The table came from immunoSEQ multiplex PCR; TCRdb's copy has only in-frame clones and leaves some out. The sample carries around 150,000 clones, roughly 85% recorded once. The sequenced sample consisted of PBMCs. The receptors originated from a woman in her thirties in good health and CMV-seronegative.

The rearrangement uses TRBV5-4 and TRBJ2-1; D may be TRBD2 (6 bases). The germline V gene encodes CDR1 SGHNT and CDR2 YYREEE (reference sequence). Trimming took 4 bases from V and 3 from J, leaving 14 bases between them. This CDR3 has 15 residues. CDR3 region: CASSRDLSIYNEQFF. The DNA for the CDR3 is TGTGCCAGCAGCCGGGACTTGTCGATCTACAATGAGCAGTTCTTC. The variable domain in full, with the rest retrieved from reference TRBV5-4 and TRBJ2-1, is ETGVTQSPTHLIKTRGQQVTLRCSSQSGHNTVSWYQQALGQGPQFIFQYYREEENGRGNFPPRFSGLQFPNYSSELNVNALELDDSALYLCASSRDLSIYNEQFFGPGTRLTVL.

This chain uses TRBV27 with TRBJ1-2; perhaps TRBD1 as D (6 bases). Deletions cut 5 bases from V and 3 bases from J, with 10 bases between. The CDR3 runs 13 residues. Germline V gives CDR1 MNHEY, CDR2 SMNVEV (reference sequence). CDR3 sequence reads: CASSKGGHYGYTF. DNA for the CDR3: TGTGCCAGCAGTAAAGGGGGACACTATGGCTACACCTTC.

V gene TRBV19 combines with J gene TRBJ1-1; 9 bases agree with TRBD1. Per the germline V gene, CDR1 is LNHDA and CDR2 is SQIVND (reference sequence). The CDR3 loop spans 13 amino acids. Trimming removed 8 bases from V and 5 bases from J; junction bases left unmatched: 6. DNA for the CDR3: TGTGCCAGTTCGGGGACAGGGAGGACTGAAGCTTTCTTT. This encodes CASSGTGRTEAFF.

The CDR3 sequence: CASSLGDIYGYTF. CDR3 bases: TGCGCCAGCAGCTTGGGCGACATCTATGGCTACACCTTC. The V gene is TRBV5-1, the J gene TRBJ1-2; D remains ambiguous. Germline CDR1 and CDR2: SGHRS and YFSETQ. CDR3 length equals 13 residues. Trimming shortened V by 0 bases and J by 4 bases, and 7 bases separated the two germline ends.

The chain recombines TRBV28 with TRBJ2-2, with 8 nucleotides matching TRBD1. The CDR3 covers 14 residues. Unmatched junction bases numbered 6, after V lost 5 bases and J lost 7 bases. The V gene's germline CDR1 is MDHEN and CDR2 SYDVKM. In DNA, the CDR3 is TGTGCCAGCAGTCCGGGACAGGACCACGGGGAGCTGTTTTTT. It specifies CASSPGQDHGELFF.

A few counts support this clone. The chain joins TRBV5-1 to TRBJ2-1, with a weak D call TRBD1 (5 bases). This CDR3 spans 15 amino acids. Germline CDR1 SGHRS, CDR2 YFSETQ. Trimming removed 3 bases from V and 2 bases from J, with 12 bases in between. The CDR3 bases are TGCGCCAGCAGCTGGACGGACACCACCTACAATGAGCAGTTCTTC. It is translated as CASSWTDTTYNEQFF.

The chain couples TRBV9 to TRBJ2-5; 7 bases are shared with TRBD2. Germline loops: CDR1 SGDLS, CDR2 YYNGEE. The CDR3 consists of 15 residues. V was pared by 1 base and J by 3 bases, with 6 bases of the junction left unmatched. Written as DNA, the CDR3 is TGTGCCAGCAGCGTACGGGGAGGGCATGAAGAGACCCAGTACTTC. Protein: CASSVRGGHEETQYF.

J is TRBJ1-5 and V is TRBV6-6; D call uncertain. Germline assignment: CDR1 MNHNY and CDR2 SVGAGI (reference sequence). V lost 4 bases, J lost 4 bases, and 5 bases lay in between. CDR3 size: 12 residues. The CDR3 region is CASSSPNQPQHF. The CDR3, as DNA: TGTGCCAGCAGTTCCCCTAATCAGCCCCAGCATTTT.

This chain links TRBV6-1 with TRBJ2-3; 8 bases map to TRBD1. Germline V gene data show CDR1 as MNHNS and CDR2 as SASEGT. This CDR3 has 14 amino acids. V trimming: 3 bases; J trimming: 2 bases; junction bases outside the gene matches: 1. CDR3 coding DNA: TGTGCCAGCAGTGAGACAGGGGTCACAGATACGCAGTATTTT. Residues: CASSETGVTDTQYF.

The chain joins TRBV27 to TRBJ2-3; 9 nucleotides match TRBD1. The CDR3 sequence is 16 residues long. Trimming took 0 bases from V and 6 from J; bases not matched to a gene: 7. In germline, CDR1 is MNHEY, CDR2 SMNVEV (reference sequence). The CDR3 DNA follows: TGTGCCAGCAGTTTATCCGGGACAGGGAGTGATGATACGCAGTATTTT. As protein: CASSLSGTGSDDTQYF.

The gene calls are TRBV6-4 and TRBJ1-2; the match to TRBD1 covers 8 bases. The trim removed 6 bases at V and 5 bases at J, leaving 5 bases unmatched. Germline assignment: CDR1 MRHNA and CDR2 SNTAGT. This CDR3 region has 13 residues. Here the CDR3 DNA reads TGTGCCAGCAGCCCCGGGACAGGTTATGGCTACACCTTC. Translating gives CASSPGTGYGYTF.

The chain is built from TRBV11-1 and TRBJ1-6; D is uncertain. There are 14 residues in the CDR3. The V end lost 0 bases, the J end lost 7 bases, and 7 bases lay between the germline ends. Germline values: CDR1 SGHAT, CDR2 FQDESV (reference sequence). The CDR3 protein is CASSLATGNSPLHF. In nucleotides, the CDR3 is TGTGCCAGCAGCTTAGCGACCGGGAATTCACCCCTCCACTTT.

The chain carries TRBV19 and TRBJ1-3, with 7 bases lining up with TRBD1. V was clipped by 3 bases and J by 2 bases; unmatched bases: 10. CDR3 size: 17 residues. CDR1 and CDR2 from the germline V gene are LNHDA and SQIVND (reference sequence). CDR3 in amino acids: CASSINRGSFTGNTIYF. CDR3 bases: TGTGCCAGTAGTATTAACAGGGGCTCCTTCACTGGAAACACCATATATTTT.

The J gene is TRBJ1-1, the V gene TRBV5-1, with TRBD1 matching 9 bases. Unmatched junction bases numbered 5, after V lost 0 bases and J lost 5 bases. The CDR3 length is 15 residues. Germline loops: CDR1 SGHRS, CDR2 YFSETQ. The CDR3, as DNA: TGCGCCAGCAGCTTGGATACAGGGGGCTATACTGAAGCTTTCTTT. Translating gives CASSLDTGGYTEAFF.

The DNA for the CDR3 is TGTGCCAGCAGCCCCGGACGGGAACGTGGGCAGCCCCAGCATTTT. The encoded protein is CASSPGRERGQPQHF. The J gene is TRBJ1-5, the V gene TRBV11-1; the D is unclear. CDR3 length: 15 amino acids. Germline V gives CDR1 SGHAT, CDR2 FQDESV (reference sequence). V was pared by 5 bases and J by 7 bases, with 18 bases between.

On this clone itself: This specimen includes other DNA sequences encoding the same CDR3. V usage is TRBV28 and J usage is TRBJ1-2, with a weak D call TRBD1 (5 bases). CDR3 length equals 12 residues. CDR1 is MDHEN, CDR2 SYDVKM, per germline. V shed 6 bases and J shed 4 bases, with 9 bases lying between them. CDR3 amino acids: CASSPGIYGYTF. The CDR3 DNA is TGTGCCAGCAGCCCAGGGATCTATGGCTACACCTTC.

This clone appeared once. The chain joins TRBV15 to TRBJ2-7; 8 nucleotides agree with TRBD1. This CDR3 has 15 amino acids. Germline trimming cut 0 bases from V and 3 bases from J; bases unmatched to any gene: 4. The germline CDR1 and CDR2 sequences are LNHNV and YYDKDF (reference sequence). DNA for the CDR3: TGTGCCACCAGCAGAGATCCCGGGACAGGCTACGAGCAGTACTTC. Encoded protein: CATSRDPGTGYEQYF.

The CDR3 bases are TGTGCCAGCAGTGAATACGGGGGCGGGAGCTCCTACAATGAGCAGTTCTTC. Amino acid sequence: CASSEYGGGSSYNEQFF. The V and J genes are TRBV6-1 and TRBJ2-1; perhaps TRBD2 as D (7 bases). V was clipped by 2 bases and J by 0 bases, with 14 bases between them. Germline V gives CDR1 MNHNS, CDR2 SASEGT. This CDR3 has 17 residues.

This rearrangement joins TRBV12-5 to TRBJ1-5; 8 bases are a match to TRBD1. Germline values: CDR1 LGHNT, CDR2 FRNRAP. Losses at the gene ends were 4 bases for V and 7 bases for J; bases not matched to a gene: 9. The CDR3 totals 15 residues. The CDR3 DNA is TGTGCTAGTGGTTCCGGAGACAGGGGTTGGCAGCCCCAGCATTTT. As protein: CASGSGDRGWQPQHF.

The gene calls are TRBV27 and TRBJ2-7, with TRBD1 matching 11 bases. Per germline, CDR1 MNHEY and CDR2 SMNVEV (reference sequence). This CDR3 spans 14 amino acids. V gave up 5 bases and J gave up 4 bases; unmatched junction bases: 4. CDR3 DNA: TGTGCCAGCAGTCCCGGGACAGGGGGTTACGAGCAGTACTTC. This codes for CASSPGTGGYEQYF.

With regard to this clone: At the DNA level, this CDR3 is encoded by other sequences in the same sample as well. This chain links TRBV20-1 with TRBJ2-1; TRBD2 is a possible D gene (5 bases). CDR3 length: 10 residues. Germline loops: CDR1 DFQATT, CDR2 SNEGSKA (reference sequence). Trimming removed 4 bases at V and 10 bases at J, with 8 bases between. In DNA, the CDR3 is TGCAGTGCTACCGGGAACGAGCAGTTCTTC. This encodes CSATGNEQFF.

This rearrangement joins TRBV19 to TRBJ2-2; 7 nucleotides agree with TRBD1. Germline-derived CDR1 and CDR2 are LNHDA and SQIVND (reference sequence). V trimming: 3 bases; J trimming: 0 bases; junction bases outside the gene matches: 7. The CDR3 length is 17 residues. In DNA form, the CDR3 reads TGTGCCAGTAGTATGAGGATCGACAGGGCGAACACCGGGGAGCTGTTTTTT. Translating gives CASSMRIDRANTGELFF.

V is TRBV19 and J is TRBJ2-7; D gene ambiguous. Germline lookup yields CDR1 LNHDA and CDR2 SQIVND (reference sequence). The CDR3 has 13 amino acids. Trimming took off 3 bases at V and 3 bases at J, with 9 bases between the two ends. The CDR3 DNA reads TGTGCCAGTAGTATGAGTGTAATCTACGAGCAGTACTTC. This codes for CASSMSVIYEQYF.

The chain couples TRBV29-1 to TRBJ2-7; 9 bases align to TRBD2. CDR1 SQVTM and CDR2 ANQGSEA come from the germline V gene. The V gene end was trimmed by 8 bases and the J gene end by 2 bases; junction bases not matched to a gene: 4. This CDR3 has 12 amino acids. In DNA form, the CDR3 reads TGCAGCTTTAGCGGGGGCCCCTACGAGCAGTACTTC. Translating it yields CSFSGGPYEQYF.

V is TRBV18 and J is TRBJ1-1, with D possibly TRBD1 on 6 matching bases. The germline V gene encodes CDR1 KGHSH and CDR2 LQKENI. The CDR3 consists of 15 residues. V shed 1 base and J shed 7 bases, with 16 bases lying between them. CDR3 nucleotides: TGTGCCAGCTCACCACAGTCTGGGACACTTAATGAAGCTTTCTTT. Translating it yields CASSPQSGTLNEAFF.